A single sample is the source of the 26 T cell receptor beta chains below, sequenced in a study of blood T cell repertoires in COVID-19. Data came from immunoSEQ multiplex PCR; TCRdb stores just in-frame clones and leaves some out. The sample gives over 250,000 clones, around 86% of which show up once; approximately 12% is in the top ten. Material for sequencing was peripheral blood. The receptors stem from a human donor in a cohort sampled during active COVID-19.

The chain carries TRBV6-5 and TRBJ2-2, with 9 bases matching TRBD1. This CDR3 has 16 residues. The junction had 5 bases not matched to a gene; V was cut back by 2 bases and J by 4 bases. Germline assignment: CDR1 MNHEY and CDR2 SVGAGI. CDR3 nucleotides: TGTGCCAGCAGTTACGGACAGGGGTCTGTCACCGGGGAGCTGTTTTTT. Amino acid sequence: CASSYGQGSVTGELFF.

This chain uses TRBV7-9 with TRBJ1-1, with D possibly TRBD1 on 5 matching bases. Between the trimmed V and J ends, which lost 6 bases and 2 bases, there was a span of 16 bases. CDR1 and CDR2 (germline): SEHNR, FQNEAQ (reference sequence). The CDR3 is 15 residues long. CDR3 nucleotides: TGTGCCAGCAGATGGGCGGGACTGCCCAACACTGAAGCTTTCTTT. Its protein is CASRWAGLPNTEAFF.

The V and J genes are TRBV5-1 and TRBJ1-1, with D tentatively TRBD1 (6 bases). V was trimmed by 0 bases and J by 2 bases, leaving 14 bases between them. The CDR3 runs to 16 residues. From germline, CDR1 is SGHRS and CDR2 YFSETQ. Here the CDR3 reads CASSLVRQEVNTEAFF. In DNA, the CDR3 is TGCGCCAGCAGCTTGGTACGACAGGAGGTCAACACTGAAGCTTTCTTT.

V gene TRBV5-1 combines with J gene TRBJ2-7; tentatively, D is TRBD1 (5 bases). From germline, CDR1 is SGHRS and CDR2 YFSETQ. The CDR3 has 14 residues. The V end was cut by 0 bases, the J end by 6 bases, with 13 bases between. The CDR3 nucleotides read TGCGCCAGCAGCTTGGGGGGCCCGGACGGCGAGCAGTACTTC. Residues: CASSLGGPDGEQYF. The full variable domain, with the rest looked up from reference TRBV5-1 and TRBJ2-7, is KAGVTQTPRYLIKTRGQQVTLSCSPISGHRSVSWYQQTPGQGLQFLFEYFSETQRNKGNFPGRFSGRQFSNSRSEMNVSTLELGDSALYLCASSLGGPDGEQYFGPGTRLTVT.

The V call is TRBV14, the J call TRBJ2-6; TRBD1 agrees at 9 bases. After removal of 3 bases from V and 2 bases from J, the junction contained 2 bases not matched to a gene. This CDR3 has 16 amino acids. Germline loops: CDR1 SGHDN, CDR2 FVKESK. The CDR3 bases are TGTGCCAGCAGCCACCGACAGGGGGCTGGGGCCAACGTCCTGACTTTC. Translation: CASSHRQGAGANVLTF.

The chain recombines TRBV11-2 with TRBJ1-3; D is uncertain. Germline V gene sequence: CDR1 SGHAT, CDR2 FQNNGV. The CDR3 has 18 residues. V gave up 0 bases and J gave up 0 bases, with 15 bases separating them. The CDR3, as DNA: TGTGCCAGCAGCTTAGATCGGTTAGGTTACAGCTCTGGAAACACCATATATTTT. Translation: CASSLDRLGYSSGNTIYF.

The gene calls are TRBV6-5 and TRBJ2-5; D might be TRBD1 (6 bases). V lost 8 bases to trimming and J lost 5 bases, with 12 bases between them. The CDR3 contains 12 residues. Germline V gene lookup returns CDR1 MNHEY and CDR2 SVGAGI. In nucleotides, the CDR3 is TGTGCCAGCCGCAGGGGAAGGGAGACCCAGTACTTC. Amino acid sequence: CASRRGRETQYF.

CDR3 residues: CSVGLDARTQYF. The CDR3 region has the DNA TGCAGCGTTGGACTAGACGCGAGGACCCAGTACTTC. The chain has TRBV29-1 and TRBJ2-5, with a possible D match to TRBD2 (6 bases). CDR3 length: 12 amino acids. Trimming cost V 4 bases and J 7 bases, with 13 bases left between them. Germline V lookup: CDR1 SQVTM, CDR2 ANQGSEA. Supplemented by reference TRBV29-1 and TRBJ2-5, the full variable domain reads SAVISQKPSRDICQRGTSLTIQCQVDSQVTMMFWYRQQPGQSLTLIATANQGSEATYESGFVIDKFPISRPNLTFSTLTVSNMSPEDSSIYLCSVGLDARTQYFGPGTRLLVL.

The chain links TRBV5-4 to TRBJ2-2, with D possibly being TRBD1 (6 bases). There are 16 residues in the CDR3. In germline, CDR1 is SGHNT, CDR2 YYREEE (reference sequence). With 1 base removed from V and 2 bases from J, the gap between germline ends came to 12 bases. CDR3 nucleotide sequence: TGTGCCAGCAGCTTGTTTGGGGGCTCTAACACCGGGGAGCTGTTTTTT. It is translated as CASSLFGGSNTGELFF. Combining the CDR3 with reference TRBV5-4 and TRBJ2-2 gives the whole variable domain ETGVTQSPTHLIKTRGQQVTLRCSSQSGHNTVSWYQQALGQGPQFIFQYYREEENGRGNFPPRFSGLQFPNYSSELNVNALELDDSALYLCASSLFGGSNTGELFFGEGSRLTVL.

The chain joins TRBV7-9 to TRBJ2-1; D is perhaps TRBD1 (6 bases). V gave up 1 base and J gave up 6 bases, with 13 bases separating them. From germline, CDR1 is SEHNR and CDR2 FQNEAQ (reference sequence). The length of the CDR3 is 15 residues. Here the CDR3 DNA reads TGTGCCAGCAGCTTAGTTACAGGGTACGGCAATGAGCAGTTCTTC. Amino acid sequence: CASSLVTGYGNEQFF.

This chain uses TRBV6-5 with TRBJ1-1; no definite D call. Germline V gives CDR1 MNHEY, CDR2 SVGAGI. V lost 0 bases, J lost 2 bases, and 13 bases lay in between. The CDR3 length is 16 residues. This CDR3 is CASSYSRVLSNTEAFF. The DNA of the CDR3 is TGTGCCAGCAGTTACTCGAGAGTTCTCTCAAACACTGAAGCTTTCTTT.

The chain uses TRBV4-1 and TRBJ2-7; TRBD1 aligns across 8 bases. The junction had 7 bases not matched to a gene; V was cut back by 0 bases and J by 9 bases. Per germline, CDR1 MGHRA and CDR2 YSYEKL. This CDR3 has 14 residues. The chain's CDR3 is CASSQEGTGSWQYF. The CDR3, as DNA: TGCGCCAGCAGCCAAGAAGGGACAGGATCTTGGCAGTACTTC.

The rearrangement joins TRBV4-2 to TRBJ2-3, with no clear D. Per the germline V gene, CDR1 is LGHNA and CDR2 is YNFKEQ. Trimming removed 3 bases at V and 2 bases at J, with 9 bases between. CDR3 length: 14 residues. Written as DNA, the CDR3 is TGTGCCAGCAGCCAGAGCGAGAACACAGATACGCAGTATTTT. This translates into CASSQSENTDTQYF.

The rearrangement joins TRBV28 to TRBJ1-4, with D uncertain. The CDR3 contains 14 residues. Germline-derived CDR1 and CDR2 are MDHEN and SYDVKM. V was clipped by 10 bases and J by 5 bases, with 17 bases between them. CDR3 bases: TGTGCCACCACGCAATCACAGCAGAATGAAAAACTGTTTTTT. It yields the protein CATTQSQQNEKLFF.

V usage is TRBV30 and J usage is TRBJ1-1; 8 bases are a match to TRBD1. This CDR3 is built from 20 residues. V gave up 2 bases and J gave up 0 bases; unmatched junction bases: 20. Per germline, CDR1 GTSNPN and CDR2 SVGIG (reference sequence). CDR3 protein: CAWSPYYSGTGDVMNTEAFF. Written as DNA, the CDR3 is TGTGCCTGGAGTCCTTACTACTCCGGGACAGGAGATGTCATGAACACTGAAGCTTTCTTT.

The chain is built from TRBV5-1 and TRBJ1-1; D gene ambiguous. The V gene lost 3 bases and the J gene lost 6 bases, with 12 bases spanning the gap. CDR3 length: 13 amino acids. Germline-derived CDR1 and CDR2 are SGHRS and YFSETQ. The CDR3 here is CASSSPALPEAFF. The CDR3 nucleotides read TGCGCCAGCAGCTCCCCCGCCCTACCTGAAGCTTTCTTT.

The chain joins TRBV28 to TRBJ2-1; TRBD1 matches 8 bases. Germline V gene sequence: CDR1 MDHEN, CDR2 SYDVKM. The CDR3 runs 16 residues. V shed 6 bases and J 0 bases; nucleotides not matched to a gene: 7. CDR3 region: CASSGIGQGSYNEQFF. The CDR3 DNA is TGTGCCAGCAGCGGGATAGGACAGGGCTCCTACAATGAGCAGTTCTTC.

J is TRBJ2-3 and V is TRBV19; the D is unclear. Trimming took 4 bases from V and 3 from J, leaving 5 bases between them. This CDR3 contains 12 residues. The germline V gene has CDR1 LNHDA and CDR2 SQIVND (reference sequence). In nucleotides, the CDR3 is TGTGCCAGTAGTACCCGGACAGATACGCAGTATTTT. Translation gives CASSTRTDTQYF.

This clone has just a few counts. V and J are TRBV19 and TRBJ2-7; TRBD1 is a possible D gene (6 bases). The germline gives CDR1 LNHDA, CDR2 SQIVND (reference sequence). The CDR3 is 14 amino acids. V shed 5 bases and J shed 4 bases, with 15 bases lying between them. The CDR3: CASSPSGQRYEQYF. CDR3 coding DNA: TGTGCCAGTAGTCCTTCCGGACAGAGATACGAGCAGTACTTC.

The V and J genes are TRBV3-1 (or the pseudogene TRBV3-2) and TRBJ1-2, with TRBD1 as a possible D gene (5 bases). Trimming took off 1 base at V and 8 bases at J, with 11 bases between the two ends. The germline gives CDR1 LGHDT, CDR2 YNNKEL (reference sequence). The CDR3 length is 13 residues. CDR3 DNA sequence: TGTGCCAGCAGCCAAGTAGGGGCTGGAGGCTACACCTTC. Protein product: CASSQVGAGGYTF.

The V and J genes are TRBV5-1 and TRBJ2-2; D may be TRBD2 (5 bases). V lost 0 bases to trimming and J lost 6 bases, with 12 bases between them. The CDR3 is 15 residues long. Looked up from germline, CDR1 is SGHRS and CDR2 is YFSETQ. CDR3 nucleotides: TGCGCCAGCAGCTTGGTTCTTAGCGATGCCGGGGAGCTGTTTTTT. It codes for CASSLVLSDAGELFF.

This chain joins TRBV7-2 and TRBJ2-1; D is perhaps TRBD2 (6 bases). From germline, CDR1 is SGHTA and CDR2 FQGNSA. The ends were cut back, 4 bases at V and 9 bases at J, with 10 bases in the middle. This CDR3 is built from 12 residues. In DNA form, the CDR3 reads TGTGCCAGCAGCTCAGGGACTGGTGAGCAGTTCTTC. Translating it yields CASSSGTGEQFF.

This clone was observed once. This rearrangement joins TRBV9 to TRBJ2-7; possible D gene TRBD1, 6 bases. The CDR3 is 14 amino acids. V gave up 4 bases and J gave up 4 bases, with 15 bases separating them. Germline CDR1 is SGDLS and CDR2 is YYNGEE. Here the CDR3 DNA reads TGTGCCAGCAGCCCCTGGGACACTACGTACGAGCAGTACTTC. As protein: CASSPWDTTYEQYF.

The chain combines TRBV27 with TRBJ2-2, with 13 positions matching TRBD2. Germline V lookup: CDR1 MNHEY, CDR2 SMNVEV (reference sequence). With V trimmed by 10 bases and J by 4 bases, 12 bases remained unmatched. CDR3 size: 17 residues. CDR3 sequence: CATKGLAGRTGTGELFF. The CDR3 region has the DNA TGTGCCACCAAGGGACTAGCGGGACGAACGGGCACCGGGGAGCTGTTTTTT.

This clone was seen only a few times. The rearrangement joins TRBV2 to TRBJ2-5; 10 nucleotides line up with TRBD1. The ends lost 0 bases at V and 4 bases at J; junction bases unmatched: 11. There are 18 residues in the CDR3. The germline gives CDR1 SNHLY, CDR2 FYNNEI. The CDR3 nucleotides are TGTGCCAGCAGTGAAGCACCGGGACAGGGGACTGGGGTAGAGACCCAGTACTTC. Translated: CASSEAPGQGTGVETQYF.

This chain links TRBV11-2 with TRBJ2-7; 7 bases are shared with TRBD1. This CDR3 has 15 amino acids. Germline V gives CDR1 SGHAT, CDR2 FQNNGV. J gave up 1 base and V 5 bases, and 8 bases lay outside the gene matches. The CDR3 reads CASSPGQDGSYEQYF. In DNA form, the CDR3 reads TGTGCCAGCAGCCCCGGACAGGATGGGTCCTACGAGCAGTACTTC.